This TCR beta chain was found in a study of cytomegalovirus exposure and HLA in healthy donors. General study findings and limits: With later analysis, a missense DCLRE1C variant became linked to TCR beta V- and J-gene trimming. Reports showed the classifier diagnosing cytomegalovirus status with high specificity and sensitivity.

This clone has more than one count but fewer than ten. The target antigen is unknown. The PCR contained 60 Vbeta and 13 Jbeta primers. Assay used: immunoSEQ multiplex PCR; TCRdb lists only in-frame clones, some missing. The sample carries about 130,000 clones, about three quarters recorded once. The CDR3 loop spans 14 amino acids. J gave up 7 bases and V 4 bases, and 7 bases lay outside the gene matches. Looked up from germline, CDR1 is SGHDN and CDR2 is FVKESK. There were likely unrecorded immune exposures, though donors were nominally healthy when sampled. V and J are TRBV14 and TRBJ2-1, with 7 nucleotides matching TRBD1. Input material: PBMCs. The receptor was derived from a male donor in good health and CMV-seronegative. The CDR3 region has the DNA TGTGCCAGCAGCCTAATCCGGGACAGAAATGAGCAGTTCTTC. As protein: CASSLIRDRNEQFF.